This T cell receptor beta chain was found in a study of cytomegalovirus exposure and HLA in healthy donors. Study as a whole: In an earlier analysis, almost 120 million unique TCR beta sequences were found from some 180 million T cells.

This PCR relied on a set of 60 Vbeta primers and 13 Jbeta primers. TCRdb's table, derived via immunoSEQ multiplex PCR, lists solely in-frame clones and lacks some. The repertoire holds some 71,000 clones, with around 70% as singletons. The CDR3 contains 14 residues. Trimming took 5 bases from V and 3 from J; bases not matched to a gene: 4. Germline loops: CDR1 SGHNT, CDR2 YENEEA. The rearrangement links TRBV11-3 to TRBJ2-5, with TRBD1 identical over 9 bases. This receptor was taken from a man aged 35-49 years in good health and CMV-seropositive. Sample: PBMCs. CDR3 in DNA: TGTGCCAGCAGCCCCAGGACAGGGGAAGAGACCCAGTACTTC. Amino acid sequence: CASSPRTGEETQYF.